These 30 T cell receptor beta chains were all obtained from the same sample, sequenced in a study of shared clonotypes between healthy human individuals. TCRdb's table, derived via immunoSEQ multiplex PCR, lists solely in-frame clones and lacks some. The table lists about 340,000 clones, around 70% of them singletons. The sequencing sample was made of memory CD4+ T cells sorted from blood. The subset: CD45RA-negative fraction. The receptors here all came from a man in his thirties or forties in good health.

The genes are TRBV10-2 and TRBJ2-2; 8 bases line up with TRBD2. V was clipped by 8 bases and J by 5 bases; unmatched bases: 7. CDR1 and CDR2 from the germline V gene are WSHSY and SAAADI. This CDR3 has 14 amino acids. CDR3 protein: CASRGSGTTGELFF. In DNA, the CDR3 is TGCGCCAGCCGTGGTAGCGGGACAACCGGGGAGCTGTTTTTT.

This clone was seen only a few times. This rearrangement joins TRBV4-1 to TRBJ1-4; D perhaps matches TRBD1 (5 bases). V lost 0 bases and J lost 1, with 9 bases in between. Germline CDR1 and CDR2: MGHRA and YSYEKL. The CDR3 totals 16 residues. The CDR3 nucleotides are TGCGCCAGCAGCCAAGATTACGGGGGAACTAATGAAAAACTGTTTTTT. Protein product: CASSQDYGGTNEKLFF.

The CDR3 sequence is CASSKWEGKSGNTIYF. In DNA, the CDR3 is TGTGCCAGCAGCAAATGGGAGGGAAAATCTGGAAACACCATATATTTT. This chain joins TRBV21-1 and TRBJ1-3. TRBV21-1 is a recognized pseudogene. There are 16 residues in the CDR3.

The rearrangement uses TRBV11-2 and TRBJ2-1; D might be TRBD2 (7 bases). V lost 0 bases to trimming and J lost 9 bases, with 21 bases between them. Germline V gene lookup returns CDR1 SGHAT and CDR2 FQNNGV. CDR3 size: 17 residues. CDR3 region: CASSLDPGGGSRSEQFF. CDR3 bases: TGTGCCAGCAGCTTAGATCCCGGGGGCGGGAGTCGGAGTGAGCAGTTCTTC.

The rearrangement joins TRBV6-5 to TRBJ2-2; 7 bases agree with TRBD1. The ends lost 7 bases at V and 0 bases at J; junction bases unmatched: 2. This CDR3 is built from 14 residues. The germline CDR1 and CDR2 sequences are MNHEY and SVGAGI. CDR3 sequence (DNA): TGTGCCAGCACCCAGGGGGCGAACACCGGGGAGCTGTTTTTT. It encodes CASTQGANTGELFF.

The chain joins TRBV18 to TRBJ1-1; perhaps TRBD1 as D (5 bases). The V end lost 3 bases, the J end lost 0 bases, and 26 bases lay between the germline ends. CDR3 length: 20 residues. Germline V CDR1 and CDR2: KGHSH, LQKENI. In nucleotides, the CDR3 is TGTGCCAGCTCACCCCTTTCCCCCCAGGGAGGGATAAACATGAACACTGAAGCTTTCTTT. Amino acid sequence: CASSPLSPQGGINMNTEAFF.

The chain combines TRBV27 with TRBJ1-5; 7 bases fit TRBD1. The CDR3 spans 14 residues. CDR1 and CDR2 (germline): MNHEY, SMNVEV (reference sequence). V dropped 3 bases and J dropped 3; count of bases not matched to a gene: 2. CDR3 coding DNA: TGTGCCAGCAGTTTGGGGACAGTCAATCAGCCCCAGCATTTT. Protein product: CASSLGTVNQPQHF.

The gene calls are TRBV7-8 and TRBJ2-2; 9 bases align to TRBD2. Germline V gene lookup returns CDR1 SGHVS and CDR2 FQNEAQ. The V gene end was trimmed by 5 bases and the J gene end by 2 bases; junction bases not matched to a gene: 6. The CDR3 spans 16 residues. For the CDR3, the DNA is TGTGCCAGCAGCGAATTAGCGGGAGTAAACACCGGGGAGCTGTTTTTT. Translated: CASSELAGVNTGELFF.

J is TRBJ2-6 and V is TRBV5-1; D may be TRBD1 or TRBD2 (5 bases each). Germline lookup yields CDR1 SGHRS and CDR2 YFSETQ. The CDR3 runs to 19 residues. V lost 1 base and J 0 bases, leaving 17 bases between the germline ends. The CDR3 reads CASSLWDGGSGSGANVLTF. For the CDR3, the DNA is TGCGCCAGCAGCTTGTGGGACGGAGGATCCGGCTCTGGGGCCAACGTCCTGACTTTC.

CDR3 in amino acids: CASGGAQPQHF. The CDR3 region has the DNA TGTGCCAGCGGGGGGGCTCAGCCCCAGCATTTT. The chain uses TRBV6-1 and TRBJ1-5; possible D gene TRBD1, 6 bases. The CDR3 spans 11 residues. Germline-derived CDR1 and CDR2 are MNHNS and SASEGT. Between the trimmed V and J ends, which lost 8 bases and 6 bases, there was a span of 8 bases.

The rearrangement links TRBV7-2 to TRBJ2-5, with D possibly being TRBD2 (5 bases). Germline CDR1 is SGHTA and CDR2 is FQGNSA. CDR3 length: 12 amino acids. V was clipped by 5 bases and J by 11 bases, with 15 bases between them. CDR3 protein: CASSRRGTHQYF. The CDR3 DNA is TGTGCCAGCAGCCGCCGGGGAACACATCAGTACTTC. Full variable domain (outside the CDR3, taken from reference TRBV7-2 and TRBJ2-5): GAGVSQSPSNKVTEKGKDVELRCDPISGHTALYWYRQSLGQGLEFLIYFQGNSAPDKSGLPSDRFSAERTGGSVSTLTIQRTQQEDSAVYLCASSRRGTHQYFGPGTRLLVL.

CDR3 region: CASSPRDRGRFRAKNIQYF. The CDR3 DNA sequence: TGTGCCAGCAGCCCCCGGGACAGGGGGCGTTTTAGGGCCAAAAACATTCAGTACTTC. The J gene is TRBJ2-4, the V gene TRBV4-2, with 12 bases aligning to TRBD1. CDR1 and CDR2 (germline): LGHNA, YNFKEQ. J was trimmed by 1 base and V by 4 bases; bases with no gene match: 11. The CDR3 contains 19 residues.

This sequence joins TRBV19 and TRBJ2-7; 7 bases agree with TRBD2. The CDR3 spans 16 residues. Germline V gene lookup returns CDR1 LNHDA and CDR2 SQIVND (reference sequence). V dropped 6 bases and J dropped 0; count of bases not matched to a gene: 11. CDR3 bases: TGTGCCAGTAGCAGCCGCGGGGGTGCTAGCTCCTACGAGCAGTACTTC. Translated, it gives CASSSRGGASSYEQYF. The full variable domain, with the rest looked up from reference TRBV19 and TRBJ2-7, is DGGITQSPKYLFRKEGQNVTLSCEQNLNHDAMYWYRQDPGQGLRLIYYSQIVNDFQKGDIAEGYSVSREKKESFPLTVTSAQKNPTAFYLCASSSRGGASSYEQYFGPGTRLTVT.

The chain couples TRBV2 to TRBJ2-2; D is unclear. Looked up from germline, CDR1 is SNHLY and CDR2 is FYNNEI. The CDR3 is 14 residues long. V gave up 0 bases and J gave up 4 bases, with 6 bases separating them. The CDR3 region has the DNA TGTGCCAGCAGTGAAGCGCAGGCCACCGGGGAGCTGTTTTTT. Translating gives CASSEAQATGELFF.

CDR3 DNA sequence: TGTGCCAGCAGGCAAACAGGGGCCTCCTACGAGCAGTACTTC. Translating gives CASRQTGASYEQYF. The genes are TRBV6-6 and TRBJ2-7; 7 nucleotides agree with TRBD1. Looked up from germline, CDR1 is MNHNY and CDR2 is SVGAGI (reference sequence). Unmatched junction bases numbered 5, after V lost 6 bases and J lost 0 bases. CDR3 length: 14 amino acids.

The genes are TRBV2 and TRBJ2-7; TRBD1 matches 7 bases. With 7 bases clipped from V and 3 bases from J, the junction kept 6 bases outside the gene matches. The CDR3 runs 13 residues. Germline V gives CDR1 SNHLY, CDR2 FYNNEI. CDR3 loop: CASNRDSIYEQYF. The CDR3 DNA sequence: TGTGCCAGCAACCGGGACAGCATCTACGAGCAGTACTTC.

The chain employs TRBV6-5 and TRBJ2-7; D possibly corresponds to TRBD1 (5 bases). The CDR3 runs to 14 residues. V lost 6 bases and J lost 0, with 12 bases in between. Germline V gene sequence: CDR1 MNHEY, CDR2 SVGAGI. This CDR3 is CASSPTDNSYEQYF. The CDR3 bases are TGTGCCAGCAGCCCGACGGACAACTCCTACGAGCAGTACTTC.

Note on this clone: Other DNA variants within this sample encode the same CDR3. The chain couples TRBV7-9 to TRBJ2-2; D may be TRBD2 (6 bases). The CDR3 runs 16 residues. The V gene's germline CDR1 is SEHNR and CDR2 FQNEAQ (reference sequence). V dropped 0 bases and J dropped 2 bases, with 10 bases sitting between them. In DNA, the CDR3 is TGTGCCAGCAGCTTAGCTGGGACTGCAAACACCGGGGAGCTGTTTTTT. It translates to CASSLAGTANTGELFF.

The rearrangement links TRBV28 to TRBJ2-7, with D uncertain. CDR3 length equals 13 residues. The germline V gene encodes CDR1 MDHEN and CDR2 SYDVKM. V was shortened by 3 bases and J by 3 bases, with 9 bases between the two germline ends. In DNA, the CDR3 is TGTGCCAGCAGTTTTCCCCCTGTCTACGAGCAGTACTTC. Protein product: CASSFPPVYEQYF.

This sequence joins TRBV7-8 and TRBJ2-1, with D possibly being TRBD1 (6 bases). There are 18 residues in the CDR3. Trimming pared 5 bases from V and 4 bases from J, leaving 24 bases between. CDR1 and CDR2 (germline): SGHVS, FQNEAQ. CDR3 bases: TGTGCCAGCAGCCTTAGAAGAAAGACCGGGACAACTTACAATGAGCAGTTCTTC. Protein: CASSLRRKTGTTYNEQFF.

This clone appeared a few times. This chain joins TRBV9 and TRBJ2-7; 11 bases map to TRBD2. Germline-derived CDR1 and CDR2 are SGDLS and YYNGEE. This CDR3 contains 17 residues. Germline trimming cut 3 bases from V and 2 bases from J; bases unmatched to any gene: 10. In nucleotides, the CDR3 is TGTGCCAGCAGCGAGGGGACTAGCGGAATTACTACCTACGAGCAGTACTTC. The encoded protein is CASSEGTSGITTYEQYF.

The V call is TRBV28, the J call TRBJ1-4; no clear D gene. The CDR3 consists of 13 residues. CDR1 and CDR2 from the germline V gene are MDHEN and SYDVKM. Trimming shortened V by 5 bases and J by 8 bases, and 12 bases separated the two germline ends. The CDR3 nucleotides read TGTGCCAGCAGTGTGGGGAATGGAGAAAAACTGTTTTTT. This codes for CASSVGNGEKLFF.

J is TRBJ2-1 and V is TRBV5-1; 13 bases align to TRBD2. CDR1 is SGHRS and CDR2 is YFSETQ in the germline V gene. The V segment lost 4 bases and the J segment 2 bases; nucleotides outside the gene matches: 6. There are 17 residues in the CDR3. CDR3 loop: CASSGRTSGRTYNEQFF. CDR3 nucleotides: TGCGCCAGCAGCGGCCGGACTAGCGGGAGAACCTACAATGAGCAGTTCTTC.

This clone was recorded at least ten times. The chain combines TRBV6-5 with TRBJ2-1, with TRBD2 matching 10 bases. This CDR3 has 15 amino acids. Germline V gene lookup returns CDR1 MNHEY and CDR2 SVGAGI. The ends lost 6 bases at V and 7 bases at J; junction bases unmatched: 9. DNA for the CDR3: TGTGCCAGCAGAGCCACTAGCGGGATAATAAATGAGCAGTTCTTC. Translating gives CASRATSGIINEQFF.

This rearrangement joins TRBV2 to TRBJ2-5; 8 bases are shared with TRBD2. CDR1 and CDR2 from the germline V gene are SNHLY and FYNNEI. The CDR3 contains 17 residues. V trimming: 6 bases; J trimming: 3 bases; junction bases outside the gene matches: 15. The CDR3 here is CASSSPTRLAKKETQYF. The DNA for the CDR3 is TGTGCCAGCAGCTCCCCAACCCGACTAGCGAAGAAAGAGACCCAGTACTTC.

J is TRBJ2-5 and V is TRBV29-1; 8 positions agree with TRBD1. V trimming: 6 bases; J trimming: 4 bases; junction bases outside the gene matches: 7. The CDR3 runs to 13 residues. Germline assignment: CDR1 SQVTM and CDR2 ANQGSEA. CDR3 DNA sequence: TGCAGCGTAAGCAGGGGGCTGGGAGAGACCCAGTACTTC. Its protein product is CSVSRGLGETQYF. The full variable domain, rest sourced from reference TRBV29-1 and TRBJ2-5, is SAVISQKPSRDICQRGTSLTIQCQVDSQVTMMFWYRQQPGQSLTLIATANQGSEATYESGFVIDKFPISRPNLTFSTLTVSNMSPEDSSIYLCSVSRGLGETQYFGPGTRLLVL.

The rearrangement links TRBV11-2 to TRBJ1-4; 9 positions match TRBD1. The CDR3 totals 17 residues. V was clipped by 1 base and J by 8 bases; unmatched bases: 11. From germline, CDR1 is SGHAT and CDR2 FQNNGV. CDR3 DNA sequence: TGTGCCAGCAGCTTAGGAACCACAGGGGGCGCGTACGAAAAACTGTTTTTT. It yields the protein CASSLGTTGGAYEKLFF.

The rearrangement uses TRBV7-9 and TRBJ2-5; 7 bases are a match to TRBD1. This CDR3 is built from 16 residues. The V gene end was trimmed by 5 bases and the J gene end by 5 bases; junction bases not matched to a gene: 14. Germline V gives CDR1 SEHNR, CDR2 FQNEAQ (reference sequence). CDR3 nucleotide sequence: TGTGCCAGCAGCCCCTCCGGGACAGCTAGGGGGGAGACCCAGTACTTC. It specifies CASSPSGTARGETQYF.

This clone occurred once. The chain is built from TRBV5-4 and TRBJ2-7; TRBD2 aligns across 7 bases. V lost 0 bases and J lost 6; bases outside the gene matches: 9. The CDR3 is 15 amino acids. Germline CDR1 reads SGHNT; CDR2 reads YYREEE (reference sequence). The CDR3 coding sequence is TGTGCCAGCAGCTTGGTAGGCGGGAGTTTCACCGAGCAGTACTTC. Residues: CASSLVGGSFTEQYF.

The chain links TRBV9 to TRBJ1-1; D uncertain. The CDR3 runs 11 residues. V was trimmed by 3 bases and J by 7 bases, leaving 7 bases between them. From germline, CDR1 is SGDLS and CDR2 YYNGEE. The CDR3 region is CASSAGFEAFF. The CDR3 DNA follows: TGTGCCAGCAGCGCAGGATTTGAAGCTTTCTTT.